Shown below are 14 T cell receptor beta chains from a single sample sequenced in a study of control samples from healthy donors and cancer patients (dated by TCRdb to about 2020). Library method: the immunoSEQ multiplex PCR assay. The clones in this table, taken by TCRdb from immuneACCESS, are in-frame only. Not every clone is retained; where verified, under half of the shortfall comes from an unresolved V gene, and the cause of the rest is unknown. The sample contains roughly 150,000 clones, over 85% of them found a single time. Almost 6% of the sample rests with the top ten. What was sequenced was blood. These receptors all come from a man aged 18 to 35 in good health.

V usage is TRBV15 and J usage is TRBJ2-7; possibly TRBD1 for D (5 bases). Trimming cost V 2 bases and J 2 bases, with 7 bases left between them. The CDR3 is 13 amino acids. From germline, CDR1 is LNHNV and CDR2 YYDKDF (reference sequence). The CDR3 sequence is CATSRRRAYEQYF. The DNA for the CDR3 is TGTGCCACCAGCAGACGCAGGGCCTACGAGCAGTACTTC. The complete variable domain, with remaining parts taken from reference TRBV15 and TRBJ2-7, reads DAMVIQNPRYQVTQFGKPVTLSCSQTLNHNVMYWYQQKSSQAPKLLFHYYDKDFNNEADTPDNFQSRRPNTSFCFLDIRSPGLGDTAMYLCATSRRRAYEQYFGPGTRLTVT.

This clone was seen once. The CDR3: CASSIARQAQETQYF. CDR3 nucleotides: TGTGCCAGTAGTATAGCCCGACAGGCACAAGAGACCCAGTACTTC. The chain employs TRBV19 and TRBJ2-5; D is possibly TRBD1 (6 bases). The germline V and J ends were trimmed by 1 base and 2 bases, with 11 bases remaining between them. The CDR3 runs 15 residues. In germline, CDR1 is LNHDA, CDR2 SQIVND (reference sequence). The full variable domain, rest sourced from reference TRBV19 and TRBJ2-5, is DGGITQSPKYLFRKEGQNVTLSCEQNLNHDAMYWYRQDPGQGLRLIYYSQIVNDFQKGDIAEGYSVSREKKESFPLTVTSAQKNPTAFYLCASSIARQAQETQYFGPGTRLLVL.

CDR3 DNA: TGTGCCACGGCGCAGCGGGGCAGTTATTTGAATGAGCAGTTCTTC. It yields the protein CATAQRGSYLNEQFF. The V gene is TRBV7-9, the J gene TRBJ2-1; 7 bases agree with TRBD2. Unmatched junction bases numbered 16, after V lost 10 bases and J lost 7 bases. This CDR3 has 15 amino acids. CDR1 and CDR2 from the germline V gene are SEHNR and FQNEAQ (reference sequence).

The chain carries TRBV5-5 and TRBJ2-7, with D tentatively TRBD1 (5 bases). The CDR3 runs to 12 residues. Looked up from germline, CDR1 is SGHKS and CDR2 is YYEKEE (reference sequence). V was trimmed by 4 bases and J by 7 bases, leaving 12 bases between them. The CDR3 nucleotides are TGTGCCAGCAGCAACCCAGGGTTGGAGCAGTACTTC. Amino acids: CASSNPGLEQYF.

The rearrangement joins TRBV30 to TRBJ1-1; D perhaps matches TRBD1 (5 bases). The CDR3 runs to 13 residues. Germline V lookup: CDR1 GTSNPN, CDR2 SVGIG (reference sequence). The V gene lost 4 bases and the J gene lost 8 bases, with 17 bases spanning the gap. This chain's CDR3 is CAWNPLRDGEAFF. Written as DNA, the CDR3 is TGTGCCTGGAACCCCCTCCGGGACGGGGAAGCTTTCTTT.

The V and J genes are TRBV6-5 and TRBJ2-5; 9 bases map to TRBD2. The V gene end was trimmed by 6 bases and the J gene end by 1 base; junction bases not matched to a gene: 3. Germline CDR1 and CDR2: MNHEY and SVGAGI. The CDR3 has 14 amino acids. Here the CDR3 reads CASRVSGSQETQYF. DNA for the CDR3: TGTGCCAGCAGAGTTAGCGGGAGCCAAGAGACCCAGTACTTC.

This clone came up once. The V call is TRBV6-2 or TRBV6-3, the J call TRBJ2-7; no definite D call. Trimming shortened V by 6 bases and J by 3 bases, and 6 bases separated the two germline ends. The CDR3 contains 11 residues. Looked up from germline, CDR1 is MNHEY and CDR2 is SVGEGT. CDR3 protein: CASSPDYEQYF. Written as DNA, the CDR3 is TGTGCCAGCAGCCCTGACTACGAGCAGTACTTC.

The J gene is TRBJ1-1, the V gene TRBV6-1; D perhaps matches TRBD1 (6 bases). There are 14 residues in the CDR3. Germline lookup yields CDR1 MNHNS and CDR2 SASEGT. Trimming pared 0 bases from V and 5 bases from J, leaving 10 bases between. CDR3 DNA sequence: TGTGCCAGCAGTGAAGCCAGGGGTGGAACTGAAGCTTTCTTT. Protein: CASSEARGGTEAFF.

The rearrangement links TRBV19 to TRBJ1-2, with D possibly matching TRBD1 (5 bases). V lost 3 bases and J lost 8, with 13 bases in between. The germline CDR1 and CDR2 sequences are LNHDA and SQIVND (reference sequence). The CDR3 totals 13 residues. For the CDR3, the DNA is TGTGCCAGTAGTATTCGACAGTCTATGGGCTACACCTTC. Its protein product is CASSIRQSMGYTF.

This chain joins TRBV4-3 and TRBJ1-1; tentative D call: TRBD1 (5 bases). Germline lookup yields CDR1 LGHNA and CDR2 YSLEER. Trimming shortened V by 3 bases and J by 1 base, and 6 bases separated the two germline ends. This CDR3 is 13 amino acids long. CDR3 sequence reads: CASSHGGNTEAFF. CDR3 nucleotide sequence: TGCGCCAGCAGCCATGGGGGGAACACTGAAGCTTTCTTT.

As to this clone: At one of its ends the junction is not consistent with the germline gene, which may arise from a read error. V and J are TRBV7-7 and TRBJ1-3; no clear D gene. From germline, CDR1 is SSHAT and CDR2 FNYEAQ (reference sequence). This CDR3 comprises 13 residues. The CDR3 coding sequence is TGTGCTAGCAGCCCTTCCCCTGGAAACACCATATATTTT. Encoded protein: CASSPSPGNTIYF.

The rearrangement joins TRBV5-1 to TRBJ2-2, with D unresolved. Germline assignment: CDR1 SGHRS and CDR2 YFSETQ. The CDR3 consists of 14 residues. V was cut by 1 base and J by 5 bases, with 9 bases left in between. CDR3 residues: CASSLWTDTGELFF. The CDR3 DNA follows: TGCGCCAGCAGCTTGTGGACGGATACCGGGGAGCTGTTTTTT.

V gene TRBV5-4 combines with J gene TRBJ2-1; D is unresolved. The germline V gene encodes CDR1 SGHNT and CDR2 YYREEE (reference sequence). The CDR3 contains 11 residues. Trimming cost V 1 base and J 8 bases, with 4 bases left between them. Here the CDR3 reads CASSLRYEQFF. In DNA form, the CDR3 reads TGTGCCAGCAGCTTGCGCTATGAGCAGTTCTTC.

The rearrangement joins TRBV18 to TRBJ1-2; the match to TRBD1 covers 9 bases. The V segment lost 3 bases and the J segment 6 bases; nucleotides outside the gene matches: 5. This CDR3 is 14 amino acids long. The V gene's germline CDR1 is KGHSH and CDR2 LQKENI. The CDR3 spells CASSPRDRENGYTF. CDR3 DNA: TGTGCCAGCTCACCTCGGGACAGGGAAAATGGCTACACCTTC. Full variable domain (missing parts from reference TRBV18 and TRBJ1-2): NAGVMQNPRHLVRRRGQEARLRCSPMKGHSHVYWYRQLPEEGLKFMVYLQKENIIDESGMPKERFSAEFPKEGPSILRIQQVVRGDSAAYFCASSPRDRENGYTFGSGTRLTVV.